This TCR beta chain was obtained from a study of T cell responses to AZD1222 COVID-19 vaccine. Profiled with immunoSEQ multiplex PCR; TCRdb holds only in-frame clones, not every one. The data contain 110,000 to 150,000 clones, over 90% of them seen just once; the ten biggest clones take up under 6.5%. As to this clone: What it recognizes is unknown.

Whole-study results and caveats: Females outnumbered males among donors, who were mostly white British; clonal diversity was possibly underestimated.

Trimming took off 3 bases at V and 0 bases at J, with 6 bases between the two ends. Germline CDR1 and CDR2: LGHDT and YNNKEL (reference sequence). The CDR3 spans 14 residues. Sequencing used peripheral blood, obtained on day 0 of AZD1222 vaccination. V is TRBV3-1 (or the pseudogene TRBV3-2) and J is TRBJ1-3; D not resolved. The sequence was collected from an adult in good health. In DNA form, the CDR3 reads TGTGCCAGCAGCCATCCGGGCTCTGGAAACACCATATATTTT. This gives the protein CASSHPGSGNTIYF.